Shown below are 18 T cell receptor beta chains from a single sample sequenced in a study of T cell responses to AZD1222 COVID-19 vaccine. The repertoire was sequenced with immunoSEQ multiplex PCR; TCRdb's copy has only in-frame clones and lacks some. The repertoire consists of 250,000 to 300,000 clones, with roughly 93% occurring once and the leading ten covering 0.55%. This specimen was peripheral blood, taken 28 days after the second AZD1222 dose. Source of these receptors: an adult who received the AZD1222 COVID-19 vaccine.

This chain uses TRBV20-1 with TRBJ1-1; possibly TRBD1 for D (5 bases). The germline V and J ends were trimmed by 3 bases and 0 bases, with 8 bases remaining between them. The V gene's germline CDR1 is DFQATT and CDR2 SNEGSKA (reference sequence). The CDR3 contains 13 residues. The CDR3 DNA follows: TGCAGTGCTAGTTGGGGACTGAACACTGAAGCTTTCTTT. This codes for CSASWGLNTEAFF.

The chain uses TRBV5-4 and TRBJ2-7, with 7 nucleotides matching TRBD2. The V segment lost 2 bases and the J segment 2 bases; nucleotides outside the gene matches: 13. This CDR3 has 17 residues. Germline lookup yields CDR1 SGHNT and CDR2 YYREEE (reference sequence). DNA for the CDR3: TGTGCCAGCAGCTTTGGGGGAGGGCCGGTAAGAGCCTACGAGCAGTACTTC. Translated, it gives CASSFGGGPVRAYEQYF.

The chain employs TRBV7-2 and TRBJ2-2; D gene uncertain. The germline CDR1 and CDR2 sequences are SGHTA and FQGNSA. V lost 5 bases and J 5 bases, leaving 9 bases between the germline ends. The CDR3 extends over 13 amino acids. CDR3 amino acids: CASSRTETGELFF. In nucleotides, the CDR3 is TGTGCCAGCAGCCGGACGGAGACCGGGGAGCTGTTTTTT.

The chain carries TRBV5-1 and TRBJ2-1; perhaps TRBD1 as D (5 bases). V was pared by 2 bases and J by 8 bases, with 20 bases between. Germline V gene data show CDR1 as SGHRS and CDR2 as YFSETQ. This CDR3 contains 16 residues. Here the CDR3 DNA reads TGCGCCAGCAGCTTCACCAGGGTTCCCACATCGGATGAGCAGTTCTTC. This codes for CASSFTRVPTSDEQFF.

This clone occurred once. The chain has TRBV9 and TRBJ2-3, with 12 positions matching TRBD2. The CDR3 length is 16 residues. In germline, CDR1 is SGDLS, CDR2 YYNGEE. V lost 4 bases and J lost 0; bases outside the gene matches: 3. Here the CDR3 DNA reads TGTGCCAGCAGCTTCGGGACTAGCGGGAGCACAGATACGCAGTATTTT. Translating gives CASSFGTSGSTDTQYF.

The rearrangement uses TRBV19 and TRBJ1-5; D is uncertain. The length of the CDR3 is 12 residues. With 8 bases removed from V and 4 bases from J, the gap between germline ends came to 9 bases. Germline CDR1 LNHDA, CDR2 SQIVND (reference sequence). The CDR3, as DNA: TGTGCCAGTCACGGCGGGAATCAGCCCCAGCATTTT. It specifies CASHGGNQPQHF.

The CDR3 loop is CASSPPGADQQAFF. For the CDR3, the DNA is TGTGCCAGCAGCCCCCCAGGGGCAGATCAACAAGCTTTCTTT. This chain uses TRBV7-9 with TRBJ1-1; tentatively, D is TRBD1 (6 bases). Germline CDR1 is SEHNR and CDR2 is FQNEAQ (reference sequence). The CDR3 totals 14 residues. V was trimmed by 5 bases and J by 9 bases, leaving 19 bases between them.

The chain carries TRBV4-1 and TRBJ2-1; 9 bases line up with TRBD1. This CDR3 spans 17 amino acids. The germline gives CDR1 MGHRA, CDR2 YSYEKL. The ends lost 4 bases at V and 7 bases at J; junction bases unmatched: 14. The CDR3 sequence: CASSLTPPGTGLNEQFF. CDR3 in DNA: TGCGCCAGCAGCCTTACGCCGCCGGGGACAGGGCTGAATGAGCAGTTCTTC.

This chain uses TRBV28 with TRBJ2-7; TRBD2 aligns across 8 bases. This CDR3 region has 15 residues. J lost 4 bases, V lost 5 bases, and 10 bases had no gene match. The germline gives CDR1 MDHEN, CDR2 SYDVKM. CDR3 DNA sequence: TGTGCCAGCAGTCCAAGGGGCGGGGGGAGGTACGAGCAGTACTTC. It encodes CASSPRGGGRYEQYF.

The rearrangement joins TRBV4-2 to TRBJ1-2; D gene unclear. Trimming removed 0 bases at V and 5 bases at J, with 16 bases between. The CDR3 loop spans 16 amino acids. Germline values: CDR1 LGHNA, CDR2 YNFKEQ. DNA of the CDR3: TGTGCCAGCAGCCAAGATTCGGTACTTCTAGCATATGGCTACACCTTC. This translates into CASSQDSVLLAYGYTF.

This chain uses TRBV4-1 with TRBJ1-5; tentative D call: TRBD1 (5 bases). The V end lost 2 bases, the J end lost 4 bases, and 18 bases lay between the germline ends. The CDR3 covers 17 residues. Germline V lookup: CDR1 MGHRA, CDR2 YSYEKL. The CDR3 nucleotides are TGCGCCAGCAGCCAATCCGACTCGGGACGGATGAATCAGCCCCAGCATTTT. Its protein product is CASSQSDSGRMNQPQHF.

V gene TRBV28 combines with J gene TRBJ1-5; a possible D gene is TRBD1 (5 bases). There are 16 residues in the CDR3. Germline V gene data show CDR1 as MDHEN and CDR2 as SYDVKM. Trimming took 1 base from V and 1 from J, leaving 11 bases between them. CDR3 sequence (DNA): TGTGCCAGCAGTTTATATCGGGGCTGGAGCAATCAGCCCCAGCATTTT. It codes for CASSLYRGWSNQPQHF.

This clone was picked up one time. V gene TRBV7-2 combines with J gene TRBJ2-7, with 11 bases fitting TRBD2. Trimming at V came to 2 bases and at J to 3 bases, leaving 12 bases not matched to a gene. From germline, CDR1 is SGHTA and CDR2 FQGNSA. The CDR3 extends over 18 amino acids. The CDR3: CASSLFGISGGEIYEQYF. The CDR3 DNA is TGTGCCAGCAGCTTATTTGGCATTAGCGGGGGGGAAATCTACGAGCAGTACTTC. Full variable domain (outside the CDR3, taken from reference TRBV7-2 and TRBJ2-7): GAGVSQSPSNKVTEKGKDVELRCDPISGHTALYWYRQSLGQGLEFLIYFQGNSAPDKSGLPSDRFSAERTGGSVSTLTIQRTQQEDSAVYLCASSLFGISGGEIYEQYFGPGTRLTVT.

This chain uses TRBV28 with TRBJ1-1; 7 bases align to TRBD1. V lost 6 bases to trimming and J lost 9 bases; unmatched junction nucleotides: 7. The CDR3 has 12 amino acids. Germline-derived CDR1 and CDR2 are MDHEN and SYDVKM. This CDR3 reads CASRAGGAKAFF. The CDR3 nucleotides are TGTGCCAGCAGGGCAGGGGGGGCGAAAGCTTTCTTT.

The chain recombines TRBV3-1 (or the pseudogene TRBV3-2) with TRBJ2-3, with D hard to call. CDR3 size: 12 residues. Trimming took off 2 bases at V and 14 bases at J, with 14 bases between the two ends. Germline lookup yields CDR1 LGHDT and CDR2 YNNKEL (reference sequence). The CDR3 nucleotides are TGTGCCAGCAGCCAACACTCGGGCCCCCCGTATTTT. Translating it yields CASSQHSGPPYF.

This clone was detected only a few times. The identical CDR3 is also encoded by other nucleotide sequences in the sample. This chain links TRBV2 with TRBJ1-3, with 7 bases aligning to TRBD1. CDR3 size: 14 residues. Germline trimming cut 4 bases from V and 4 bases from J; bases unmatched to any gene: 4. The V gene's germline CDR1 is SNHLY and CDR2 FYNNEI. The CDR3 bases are TGTGCCAGCAGTGGACAGGGTGCAGGAAACACCATATATTTT. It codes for CASSGQGAGNTIYF.

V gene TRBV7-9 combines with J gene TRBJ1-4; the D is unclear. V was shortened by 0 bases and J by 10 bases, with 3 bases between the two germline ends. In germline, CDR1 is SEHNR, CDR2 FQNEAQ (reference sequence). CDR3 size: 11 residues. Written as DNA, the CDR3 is TGTGCCAGCAGCTTAGCTGGAAAACTGTTTTTT. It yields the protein CASSLAGKLFF. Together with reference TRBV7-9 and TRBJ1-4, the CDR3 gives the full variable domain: DTGVSQNPRHKITKRGQNVTFRCDPISEHNRLYWYRQTLGQGPEFLTYFQNEAQLEKSRLLSDRFSAERPKGSFSTLEIQRTEQGDSAMYLCASSLAGKLFFGSGTQLSVL.

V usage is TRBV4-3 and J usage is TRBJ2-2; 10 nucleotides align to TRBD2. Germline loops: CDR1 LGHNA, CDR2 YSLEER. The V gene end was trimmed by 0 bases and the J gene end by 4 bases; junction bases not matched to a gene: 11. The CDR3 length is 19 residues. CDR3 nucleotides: TGCGCCAGCAGCCAAGATCGGGTTCCTAGCGGGAGAATCACCGGGGAGCTGTTTTTT. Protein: CASSQDRVPSGRITGELFF.